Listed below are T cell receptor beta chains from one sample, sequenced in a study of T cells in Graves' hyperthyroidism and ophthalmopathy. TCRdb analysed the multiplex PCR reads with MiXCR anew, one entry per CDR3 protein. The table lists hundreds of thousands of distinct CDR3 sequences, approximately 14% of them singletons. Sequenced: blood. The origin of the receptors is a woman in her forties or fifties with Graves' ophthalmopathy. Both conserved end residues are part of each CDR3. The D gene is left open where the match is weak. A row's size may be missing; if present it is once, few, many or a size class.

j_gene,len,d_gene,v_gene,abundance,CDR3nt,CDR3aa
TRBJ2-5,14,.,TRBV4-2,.,TGTGCCAGCAGCCAAGAACGGCTGCAAGAGACCCAGTACTTC,CASSQERLQETQYF
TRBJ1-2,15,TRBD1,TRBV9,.,TGTGCCAGCAGCGTAGAAGGGACAGGGGGCGATGGCTACACCTTC,CASSVEGTGGDGYTF
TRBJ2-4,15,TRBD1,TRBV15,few,TGTGCCACCACCACGGACAGGGGGTTGAGAAACATTCAGTACTTC,CATTTDRGLRNIQYF
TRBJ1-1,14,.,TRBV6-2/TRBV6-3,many,TGTGCCAGCAGTTACCGGTTCATGAACACTGAAGCTTTCTTT,CASSYRFMNTEAFF
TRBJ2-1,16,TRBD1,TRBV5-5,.,TGTGCCAGCAGCCACCTGACAGGGAGCTCCTACAATGAGCAGTTCTTC,CASSHLTGSSYNEQFF
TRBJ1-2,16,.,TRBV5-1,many,TGCGCCAGCAGCTTGGGTCCGGAGGGGCCAAACTATGGCTACACCTTC,CASSLGPEGPNYGYTF
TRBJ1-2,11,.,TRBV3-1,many,TGTGCCAGCAGCCAAGTCGGGTTCTACACCTTC,CASSQVGFYTF
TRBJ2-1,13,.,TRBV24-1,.,TGTGCCACCAGACCAACCGCAGGGACTGAGCAGTTCTTC,CATRPTAGTEQFF
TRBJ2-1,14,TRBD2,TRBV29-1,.,TGCAGCGCCTGGGGCCAGCGGGGTTACAATGAGCAGTTCTTC,CSAWGQRGYNEQFF
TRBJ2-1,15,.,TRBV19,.,TGTGCCAGTAGTACTCCTAGTTTCTCCTACAATGAGCAGTTCTTC,CASSTPSFSYNEQFF
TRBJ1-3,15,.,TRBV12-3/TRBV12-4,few,TGTGCCAGCAGTTGGGTGAGCAACTCTGGAAACACCATATATTTT,CASSWVSNSGNTIYF
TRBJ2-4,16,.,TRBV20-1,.,TGCAGTGCTAGAGATCTGCAGGGGCAAGCCAAAAACATTCAGTACTTC,CSARDLQGQAKNIQYF
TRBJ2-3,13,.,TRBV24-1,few,TGTGCCACCAGTACGGGGGTGCCGGATACGCAGTATTTT,CATSTGVPDTQYF
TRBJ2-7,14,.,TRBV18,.,TGTGCCAGCTCACCGGGCAGTGGGCTTATCGAGCAGTACTTC,CASSPGSGLIEQYF
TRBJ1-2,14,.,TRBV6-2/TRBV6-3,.,TGTGCCAGCAGTTACGCGACAGTTAACTATGGCTACACCTTC,CASSYATVNYGYTF
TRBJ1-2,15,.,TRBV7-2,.,TGTGCCAGCAGCTTAGAGTCAGGGATAAACTATGGCTACACCTTC,CASSLESGINYGYTF